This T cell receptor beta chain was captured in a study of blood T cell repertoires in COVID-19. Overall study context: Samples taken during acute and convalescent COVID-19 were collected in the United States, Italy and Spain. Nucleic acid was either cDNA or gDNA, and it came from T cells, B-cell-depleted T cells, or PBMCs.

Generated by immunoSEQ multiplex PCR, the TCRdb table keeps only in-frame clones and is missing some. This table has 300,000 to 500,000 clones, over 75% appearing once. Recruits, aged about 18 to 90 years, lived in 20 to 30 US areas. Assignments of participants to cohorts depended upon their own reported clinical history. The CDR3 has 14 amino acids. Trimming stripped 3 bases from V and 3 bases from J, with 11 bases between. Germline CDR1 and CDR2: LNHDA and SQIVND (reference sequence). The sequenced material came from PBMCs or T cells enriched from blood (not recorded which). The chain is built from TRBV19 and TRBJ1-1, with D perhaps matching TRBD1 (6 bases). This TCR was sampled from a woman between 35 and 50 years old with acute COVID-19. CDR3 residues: CASSIARGDTEAFF. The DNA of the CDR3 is TGTGCCAGTAGTATCGCCAGGGGAGACACTGAAGCTTTCTTT.